The clone carrying this TCR beta chain was recorded a few times. TCR beta cDNA came from about 500 ng total RNA, primed with a constant-region primer. Employing slightly modified ARM-PCR, three nested multiplex PCR rounds were run, and these gave rise to the TCR beta libraries. A single record per CDR3 protein comes from TCRdb applying MiXCR to the multiplex PCR reads. The sample records more than 150,000 distinct CDR3 sequences, approximately 60% being singletons. The sample is drawn from a study of tumor-infiltrating lymphocytes in primary liver carcinoma. Unsorted whole blood supplied the RNA, and germline DNA was extracted too. The sequenced material came from peripheral blood. This receptor was identified in a man aged 35-49 years with primary liver carcinoma and hepatitis B virus infection.

Written as DNA, the CDR3 is TGCAGCGCCCTAAATGGCTGGACTAGCGCAAACAATGAGCAGTTCTTC. This gives the protein CSALNGWTSANNEQFF. This chain uses TRBV29-1 with TRBJ2-1; the match to TRBD2 covers 9 bases. J lost 5 bases, V lost 7 bases, and 15 bases had no gene match. In germline, CDR1 is SQVTM, CDR2 ANQGSEA. The CDR3 has 16 amino acids.